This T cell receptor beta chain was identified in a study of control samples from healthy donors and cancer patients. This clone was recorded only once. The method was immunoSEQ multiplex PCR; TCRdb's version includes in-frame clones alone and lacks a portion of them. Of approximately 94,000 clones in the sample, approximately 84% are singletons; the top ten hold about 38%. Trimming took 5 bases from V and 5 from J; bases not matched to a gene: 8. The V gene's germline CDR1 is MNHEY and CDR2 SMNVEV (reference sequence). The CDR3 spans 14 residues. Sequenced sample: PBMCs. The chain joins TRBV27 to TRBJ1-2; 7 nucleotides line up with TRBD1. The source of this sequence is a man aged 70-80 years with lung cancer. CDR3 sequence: CASSRQGSGYGYTF. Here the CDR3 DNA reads TGTGCCAGCAGTAGACAGGGTAGTGGATATGGCTACACCTTC.